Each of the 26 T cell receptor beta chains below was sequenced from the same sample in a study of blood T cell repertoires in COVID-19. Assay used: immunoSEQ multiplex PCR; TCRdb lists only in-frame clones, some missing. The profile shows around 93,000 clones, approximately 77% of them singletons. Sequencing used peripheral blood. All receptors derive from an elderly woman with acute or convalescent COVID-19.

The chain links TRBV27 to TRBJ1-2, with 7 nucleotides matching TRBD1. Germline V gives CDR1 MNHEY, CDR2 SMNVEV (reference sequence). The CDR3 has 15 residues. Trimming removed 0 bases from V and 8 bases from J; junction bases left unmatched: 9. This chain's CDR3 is CASSLSKGAGEGYTF. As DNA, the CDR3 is TGTGCCAGCAGTTTATCGAAGGGGGCAGGGGAGGGCTACACCTTC.

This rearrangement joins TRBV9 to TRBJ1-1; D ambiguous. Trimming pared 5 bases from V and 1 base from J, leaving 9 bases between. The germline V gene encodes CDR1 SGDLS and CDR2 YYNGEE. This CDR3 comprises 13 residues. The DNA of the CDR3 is TGTGCCAGCAGTCCGCCGGGGAACACTGAAGCTTTCTTT. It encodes CASSPPGNTEAFF.

CDR3 in amino acids: CASSLDQGHTGNTIYF. The DNA for the CDR3 is TGTGCCAGCAGTTTGGACCAGGGACATACAGGAAACACCATATATTTT. The rearrangement links TRBV28 to TRBJ1-3; D is perhaps TRBD1 (6 bases). Trimming took 3 bases from V and 4 from J, leaving 16 bases between them. This CDR3 is built from 16 residues. Germline V gene lookup returns CDR1 MDHEN and CDR2 SYDVKM.

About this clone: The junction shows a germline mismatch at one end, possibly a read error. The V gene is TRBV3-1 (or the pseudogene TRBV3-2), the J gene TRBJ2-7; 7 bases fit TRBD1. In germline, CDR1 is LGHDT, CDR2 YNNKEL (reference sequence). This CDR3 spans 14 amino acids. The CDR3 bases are TGTGCCAGCAGCCCGAGACAGGGCTCCCACGAGCAGTACTTC. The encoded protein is CASSPRQGSHEQYF.

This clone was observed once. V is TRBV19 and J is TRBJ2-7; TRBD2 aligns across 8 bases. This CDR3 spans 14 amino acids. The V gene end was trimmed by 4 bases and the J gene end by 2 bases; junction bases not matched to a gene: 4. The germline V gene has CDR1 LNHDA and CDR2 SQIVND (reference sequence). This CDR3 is CASSTAGETYEQYF. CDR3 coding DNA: TGTGCCAGTAGTACAGCGGGAGAAACCTACGAGCAGTACTTC.

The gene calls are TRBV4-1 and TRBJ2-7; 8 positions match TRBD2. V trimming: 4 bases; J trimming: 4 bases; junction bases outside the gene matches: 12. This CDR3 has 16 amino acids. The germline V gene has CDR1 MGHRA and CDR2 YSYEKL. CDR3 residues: CASSLLLAGIEYEQYF. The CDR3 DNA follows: TGCGCCAGCAGCCTCTTGTTAGCGGGGATAGAGTACGAGCAGTACTTC.

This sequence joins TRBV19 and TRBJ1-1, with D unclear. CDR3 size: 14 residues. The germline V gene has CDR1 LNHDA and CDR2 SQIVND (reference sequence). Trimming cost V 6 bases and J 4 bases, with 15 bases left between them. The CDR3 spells CASRVTGRGTEAFF. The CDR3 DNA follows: TGTGCCAGTAGGGTGACTGGGAGAGGCACTGAAGCTTTCTTT.

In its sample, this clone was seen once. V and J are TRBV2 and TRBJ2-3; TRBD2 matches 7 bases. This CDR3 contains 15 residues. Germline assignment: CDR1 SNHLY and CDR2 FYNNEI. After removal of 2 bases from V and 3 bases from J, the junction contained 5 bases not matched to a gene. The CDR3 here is CASSELSGETDTQYF. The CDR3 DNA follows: TGTGCCAGCAGTGAACTGAGCGGGGAGACAGATACGCAGTATTTT.

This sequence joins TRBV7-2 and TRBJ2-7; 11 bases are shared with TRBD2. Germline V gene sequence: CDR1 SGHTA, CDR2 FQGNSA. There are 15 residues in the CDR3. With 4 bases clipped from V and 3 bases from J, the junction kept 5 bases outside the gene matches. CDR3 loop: CASSSLAGGLYEQYF. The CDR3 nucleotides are TGTGCCAGCAGCTCCTTAGCGGGGGGGCTCTACGAGCAGTACTTC.

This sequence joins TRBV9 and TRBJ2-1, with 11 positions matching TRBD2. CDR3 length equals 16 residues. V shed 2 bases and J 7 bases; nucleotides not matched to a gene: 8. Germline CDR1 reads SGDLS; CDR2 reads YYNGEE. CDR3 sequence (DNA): TGTGCCAGCAGCGTTAGCGGGGGGGGAAACTCTAATGAGCAGTTCTTC. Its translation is CASSVSGGGNSNEQFF. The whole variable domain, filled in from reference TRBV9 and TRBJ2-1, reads DSGVTQTPKHLITATGQRVTLRCSPRSGDLSVYWYQQSLDQGLQFLIQYYNGEERAKGNILERFSAQQFPDLHSELNLSSLELGDSALYFCASSVSGGGNSNEQFFGPGTRLTVL.

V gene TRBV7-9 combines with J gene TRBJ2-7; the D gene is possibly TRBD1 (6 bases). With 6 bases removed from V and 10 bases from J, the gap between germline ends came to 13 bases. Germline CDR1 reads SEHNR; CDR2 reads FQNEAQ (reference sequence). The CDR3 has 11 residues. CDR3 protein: CASSRTGHQYF. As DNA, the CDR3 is TGTGCCAGCAGTCGTACGGGACATCAGTACTTC. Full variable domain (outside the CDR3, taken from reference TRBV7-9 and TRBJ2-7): DTGVSQNPRHKITKRGQNVTFRCDPISEHNRLYWYRQTLGQGPEFLTYFQNEAQLEKSRLLSDRFSAERPKGSFSTLEIQRTEQGDSAMYLCASSRTGHQYFGPGTRLTVT.

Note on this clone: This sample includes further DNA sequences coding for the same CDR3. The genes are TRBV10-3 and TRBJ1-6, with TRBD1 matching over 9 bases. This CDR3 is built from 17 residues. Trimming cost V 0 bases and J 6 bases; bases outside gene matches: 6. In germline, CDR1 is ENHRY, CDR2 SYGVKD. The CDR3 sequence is CAISESTGTGINSPLHF. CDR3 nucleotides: TGTGCCATCAGTGAGTCCACCGGGACAGGGATTAATTCACCCCTCCACTTT.

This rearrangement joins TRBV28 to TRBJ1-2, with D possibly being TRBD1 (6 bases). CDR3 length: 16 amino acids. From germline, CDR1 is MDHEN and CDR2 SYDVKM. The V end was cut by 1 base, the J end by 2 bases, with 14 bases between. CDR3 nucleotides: TGTGCCAGCAGTTTATTAGGGGCAGGGGCGAACTATGGCTACACCTTC. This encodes CASSLLGAGANYGYTF.

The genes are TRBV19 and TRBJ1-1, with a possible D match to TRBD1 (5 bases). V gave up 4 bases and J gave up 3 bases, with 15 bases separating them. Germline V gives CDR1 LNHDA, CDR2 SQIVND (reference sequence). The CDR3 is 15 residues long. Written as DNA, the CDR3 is TGTGCCAGTAGTAACCGTTGGGGCCGGGACACTGAAGCTTTCTTT. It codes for CASSNRWGRDTEAFF.

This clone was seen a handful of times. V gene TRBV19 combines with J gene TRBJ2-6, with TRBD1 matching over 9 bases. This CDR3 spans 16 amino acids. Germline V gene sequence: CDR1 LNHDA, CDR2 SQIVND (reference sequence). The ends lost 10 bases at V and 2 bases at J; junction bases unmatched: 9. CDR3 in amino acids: CATKDRGLPGANVLTF. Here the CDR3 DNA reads TGTGCCACAAAGGACAGGGGACTCCCTGGGGCCAACGTCCTGACTTTC. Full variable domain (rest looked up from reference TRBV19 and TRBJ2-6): DGGITQSPKYLFRKEGQNVTLSCEQNLNHDAMYWYRQDPGQGLRLIYYSQIVNDFQKGDIAEGYSVSREKKESFPLTVTSAQKNPTAFYLCATKDRGLPGANVLTFGAGSRLTVL.

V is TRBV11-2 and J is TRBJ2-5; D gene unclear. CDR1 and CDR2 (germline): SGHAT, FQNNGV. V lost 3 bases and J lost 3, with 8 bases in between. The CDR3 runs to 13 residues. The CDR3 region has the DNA TGTGCCAGCAGCTTCCCACATAAAGAGACCCAGTACTTC. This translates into CASSFPHKETQYF.

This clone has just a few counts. This chain's CDR3 is CASSLTAKDTQYF. CDR3 bases: TGTGCCAGCAGTCTCACAGCAAAAGATACGCAGTATTTT. This chain joins TRBV12-3 or TRBV12-4 and TRBJ2-3; D ambiguous. V lost 5 bases and J 5 bases, leaving 11 bases between the germline ends. The CDR3 is 13 amino acids.

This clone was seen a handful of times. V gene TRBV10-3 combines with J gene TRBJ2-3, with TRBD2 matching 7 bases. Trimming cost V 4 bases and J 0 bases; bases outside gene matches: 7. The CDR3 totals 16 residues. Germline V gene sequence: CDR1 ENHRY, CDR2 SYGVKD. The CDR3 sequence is CAISGSASGSTDTQYF. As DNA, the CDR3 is TGTGCCATCAGTGGATCTGCTAGCGGTAGCACAGATACGCAGTATTTT.

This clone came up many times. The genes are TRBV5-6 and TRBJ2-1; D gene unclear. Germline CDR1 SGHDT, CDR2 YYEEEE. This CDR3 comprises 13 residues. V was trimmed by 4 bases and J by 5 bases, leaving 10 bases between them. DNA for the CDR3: TGTGCCAGCAGCCTGGGTAGTCACAATGAGCAGTTCTTC. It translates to CASSLGSHNEQFF.

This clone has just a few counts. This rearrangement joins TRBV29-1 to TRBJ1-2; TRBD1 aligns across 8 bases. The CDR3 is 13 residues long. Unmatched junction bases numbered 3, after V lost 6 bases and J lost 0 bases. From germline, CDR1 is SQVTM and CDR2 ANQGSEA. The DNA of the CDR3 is TGCAGCGTCTGGACAGGGACTAACTATGGCTACACCTTC. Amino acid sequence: CSVWTGTNYGYTF. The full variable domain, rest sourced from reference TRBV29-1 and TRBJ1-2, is SAVISQKPSRDICQRGTSLTIQCQVDSQVTMMFWYRQQPGQSLTLIATANQGSEATYESGFVIDKFPISRPNLTFSTLTVSNMSPEDSSIYLCSVWTGTNYGYTFGSGTRLTVV.

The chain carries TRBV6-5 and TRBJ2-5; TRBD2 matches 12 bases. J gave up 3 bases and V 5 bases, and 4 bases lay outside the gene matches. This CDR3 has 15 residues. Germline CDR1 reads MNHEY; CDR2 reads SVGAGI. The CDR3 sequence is CASSPLAGGKETQYF. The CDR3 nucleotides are TGTGCCAGCAGTCCCCTAGCGGGGGGGAAAGAGACCCAGTACTTC.

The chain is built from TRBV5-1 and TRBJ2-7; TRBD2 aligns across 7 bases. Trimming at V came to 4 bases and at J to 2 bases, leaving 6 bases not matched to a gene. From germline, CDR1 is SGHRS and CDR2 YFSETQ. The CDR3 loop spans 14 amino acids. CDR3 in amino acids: CASSGGDATYEQYF. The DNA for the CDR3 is TGCGCCAGCAGCGGGGGGGACGCCACCTACGAGCAGTACTTC.

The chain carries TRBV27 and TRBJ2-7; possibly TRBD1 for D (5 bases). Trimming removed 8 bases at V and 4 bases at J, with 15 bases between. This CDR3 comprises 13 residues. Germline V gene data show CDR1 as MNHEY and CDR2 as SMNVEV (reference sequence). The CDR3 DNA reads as TGTGCCAGCCATGAGGCAGGGTCATACGAGCAGTACTTC. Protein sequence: CASHEAGSYEQYF.

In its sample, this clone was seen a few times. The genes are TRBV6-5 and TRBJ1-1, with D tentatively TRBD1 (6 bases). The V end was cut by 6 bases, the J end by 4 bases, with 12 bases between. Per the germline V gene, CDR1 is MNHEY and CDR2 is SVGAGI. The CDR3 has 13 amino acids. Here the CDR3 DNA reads TGTGCCAGCAGCCAACAGGGAAGCACTGAAGCTTTCTTT. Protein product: CASSQQGSTEAFF.

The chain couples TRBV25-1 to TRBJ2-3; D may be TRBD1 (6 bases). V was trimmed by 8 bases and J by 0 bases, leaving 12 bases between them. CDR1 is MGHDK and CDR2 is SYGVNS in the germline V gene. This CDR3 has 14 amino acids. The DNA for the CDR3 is TGTGCCAGCCGTGGGGGCCGGAGCACAGATACGCAGTATTTT. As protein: CASRGGRSTDTQYF.

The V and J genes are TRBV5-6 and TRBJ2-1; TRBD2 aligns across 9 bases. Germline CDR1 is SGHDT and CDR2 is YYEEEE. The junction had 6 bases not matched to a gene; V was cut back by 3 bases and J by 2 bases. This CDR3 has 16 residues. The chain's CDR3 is CASSSLAGDPYNEQFF. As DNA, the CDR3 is TGTGCCAGCAGCTCCTTAGCGGGAGACCCCTACAATGAGCAGTTCTTC.